This entry describes one T cell receptor (beta chain). The antigen remains undetermined. Germline lookup yields CDR1 LNHNV and CDR2 YYDKDF (reference sequence). The CDR3 length is 12 residues. The sample comes from a study of OX40 agonist ivuxolimab in advanced cancers. Study background: Earlier treatment with anti-PD-1, anti-PD-L1 or anti-CTLA-4 was permitted, and 35% to 45% had received some.

Sequenced by immunoSEQ multiplex PCR; TCRdb stores in-frame clones only, minus some. The sample has some 90,000 clones; more than 80% are singletons. General study results and limits: Researchers did not establish what antigens the expanded peripheral T cells target. Compared with CD4+, CD8+ T cells on average had more expanded clones. At 0.1 to 3.0 mg/kg and by week 6, clonal expansion occurred in CD4+ and CD8+ blood T cells.

The chain links TRBV15 to TRBJ2-5, with a tentative D call TRBD1 (5 bases). The J call is doubtful: the DNA matches TRBJ2-7 better. The starting material was CD4+ or CD8+ T cells sorted from blood, obtained in a trial of the OX40 agonist ivuxolimab. The source of this sequence is an adult with an advanced solid tumor such as melanoma, head and neck, liver or kidney cancer. For the CDR3, the DNA is TGTGCCACCGCGAAGGACAACCACGAGCAGTACTTC. This encodes CATAKDNHEQYF.